These T cell receptor beta chains were read from a single sample in a study of blood T cell repertoires in COVID-19. Some clones are missing from TCRdb's copy, which holds only in-frame ones; the method was immunoSEQ multiplex PCR. The table includes 300,000 or so clones, over 75% detected once. Sample: PBMCs or T cells enriched from blood (not recorded which). These receptors were collected from a woman younger than 35 who had recovered from COVID-19. Both conserved end residues are part of each CDR3. The D gene is left open where the match is weak. The listing skips clone size in some rows; elsewhere it reads once, few, many or a size class.

cdr3_length: 15; v_call: TRBV11-2; clone_size: -; d_call: TRBD1; j_call: TRBJ1-2; cdr3_aa: CASSRRGQGGYGYTF; cdr3_nt: TGTGCCAGCAGCCGTAGGGGACAGGGCGGCTATGGCTACACCTTC
cdr3_length: 15; v_call: TRBV4-1; clone_size: once; d_call: -; j_call: TRBJ2-2; cdr3_aa: CASSRPGTGSGELFF; cdr3_nt: TGCGCCAGCAGCCGGCCCGGTACAGGGAGCGGGGAGCTGTTTTTT
cdr3_length: 19; v_call: TRBV24-1; clone_size: -; d_call: TRBD2; j_call: TRBJ2-1; cdr3_aa: CATSDSPGVAGQFYNEQFF; cdr3_nt: TGTGCCACCAGTGATTCTCCTGGGGTAGCGGGCCAATTCTACAATGAGCAGTTCTTC
cdr3_length: 17; v_call: TRBV11-2; clone_size: -; d_call: TRBD2; j_call: TRBJ2-3; cdr3_aa: CASRGLAGGTSTDTQYF; cdr3_nt: TGTGCCAGCAGGGGACTAGCGGGAGGAACTAGCACAGATACGCAGTATTTT
cdr3_length: 15; v_call: TRBV2; clone_size: -; d_call: -; j_call: TRBJ1-1; cdr3_aa: CATLSFGGQGTEAFF; cdr3_nt: TGTGCCACCCTCTCGTTCGGGGGGCAAGGCACTGAAGCTTTCTTT
cdr3_length: 13; v_call: TRBV18; clone_size: -; d_call: -; j_call: TRBJ1-1; cdr3_aa: CASSPPGTWYAFF; cdr3_nt: TGTGCCAGCTCACCACCCGGGACATGGTATGCTTTCTTT
cdr3_length: 15; v_call: TRBV5-6; clone_size: -; d_call: -; j_call: TRBJ1-2; cdr3_aa: CASSPVLGTSDGYTF; cdr3_nt: TGTGCCAGCAGCCCCGTCTTGGGGACTTCGGACGGCTACACCTTC
cdr3_length: 17; v_call: TRBV4-1; clone_size: -; d_call: -; j_call: TRBJ2-2; cdr3_aa: CASSQDRRGLWTGELFF; cdr3_nt: TGCGCCAGCAGCCAAGATCGCAGGGGTCTTTGGACCGGGGAGCTGTTTTTT
cdr3_length: 17; v_call: TRBV5-5; clone_size: -; d_call: -; j_call: TRBJ1-2; cdr3_aa: CASSLAGRGHVNYGYTF; cdr3_nt: TGTGCCAGCAGCTTGGCGGGTAGGGGTCACGTTAACTATGGCTACACCTTC
cdr3_length: 14; v_call: TRBV5-6; clone_size: once; d_call: -; j_call: TRBJ1-6; cdr3_aa: CASSFRGANSPLHF; cdr3_nt: TGTGCCAGCAGCTTTCGGGGGGCGAATTCACCCCTCCACTTT
cdr3_length: 16; v_call: TRBV3-1/TRBV3-2; clone_size: once; d_call: TRBD2; j_call: TRBJ2-7; cdr3_aa: CASSRQGTSGPYEQYF; cdr3_nt: TGTGCCAGCAGCCGACAAGGGACTAGCGGTCCCTACGAGCAGTACTTC
cdr3_length: 15; v_call: TRBV3-1/TRBV3-2; clone_size: -; d_call: TRBD2; j_call: TRBJ2-7; cdr3_aa: CASSQNSGYTYEQYF; cdr3_nt: TGTGCCAGCAGCCAAAATAGCGGGTATACCTACGAGCAGTACTTC
cdr3_length: 13; v_call: TRBV19; clone_size: -; d_call: -; j_call: TRBJ2-7; cdr3_aa: CASAKRGGYEQYF; cdr3_nt: TGTGCCAGCGCGAAACGGGGAGGCTACGAGCAGTACTTC
cdr3_length: 8; v_call: TRBV30; clone_size: -; d_call: -; j_call: TRBJ2-1; cdr3_aa: CASDEQFF; cdr3_nt: TGTGCCTCGGATGAGCAGTTCTTC
cdr3_length: 14; v_call: TRBV12-5; clone_size: -; d_call: TRBD1; j_call: TRBJ1-1; cdr3_aa: CASGLGQGNTEAFF; cdr3_nt: TGTGCTAGTGGTTTGGGACAGGGGAACACTGAAGCTTTCTTT
cdr3_length: 16; v_call: TRBV6-1; clone_size: -; d_call: TRBD1; j_call: TRBJ1-6; cdr3_aa: CASSETGTGVNSPLHF; cdr3_nt: TGTGCCAGCAGTGAAACCGGGACAGGCGTTAATTCACCCCTCCACTTT
cdr3_length: 13; v_call: TRBV27; clone_size: -; d_call: -; j_call: TRBJ2-1; cdr3_aa: CASSSPRTREQFF; cdr3_nt: TGTGCCAGCAGTTCCCCCCGGACTCGTGAGCAGTTCTTC
cdr3_length: 16; v_call: TRBV5-1; clone_size: -; d_call: TRBD1; j_call: TRBJ2-3; cdr3_aa: CASSGGTDASTDTQYF; cdr3_nt: TGCGCCAGCAGCGGTGGGACAGACGCTAGCACAGATACGCAGTATTTT
cdr3_length: 18; v_call: TRBV7-2; clone_size: -; d_call: -; j_call: TRBJ2-2; cdr3_aa: CASSLPTLILRGTGELFF; cdr3_nt: TGTGCCAGCAGCTTACCTACGCTGATATTACGGGGCACCGGGGAGCTGTTTTTT
cdr3_length: 13; v_call: TRBV2; clone_size: -; d_call: -; j_call: TRBJ1-1; cdr3_aa: CASSLEGNTEAFF; cdr3_nt: TGTGCCAGCAGTTTGGAGGGGAACACTGAAGCTTTCTTT
cdr3_length: 15; v_call: TRBV28; clone_size: -; d_call: -; j_call: TRBJ1-6; cdr3_aa: CASSFLAKRGSPLHF; cdr3_nt: TGTGCCAGCAGTTTTTTGGCGAAAAGAGGGTCACCCCTCCACTTT
cdr3_length: 13; v_call: TRBV5-1; clone_size: -; d_call: TRBD1; j_call: TRBJ1-2; cdr3_aa: CASSSGTEDGYTF; cdr3_nt: TGCGCCAGCAGCTCCGGGACAGAAGATGGCTACACCTTC
cdr3_length: 15; v_call: TRBV15; clone_size: -; d_call: TRBD1; j_call: TRBJ1-2; cdr3_aa: CATSRGRGQEYGYTF; cdr3_nt: TGTGCCACCAGCAGGGGACGGGGACAGGAGTATGGCTACACCTTC
cdr3_length: 16; v_call: TRBV5-1; clone_size: -; d_call: TRBD2; j_call: TRBJ2-3; cdr3_aa: CASSLVGGSPTDTQYF; cdr3_nt: TGCGCCAGCAGCTTGGTCGGGGGGTCTCCTACAGATACGCAGTATTTT
cdr3_length: 14; v_call: TRBV5-1; clone_size: -; d_call: -; j_call: TRBJ2-2; cdr3_aa: CASSLGQNTGELFF; cdr3_nt: TGCGCCAGCAGCTTGGGACAAAACACCGGGGAGCTGTTTTTT
cdr3_length: 17; v_call: TRBV21-1; clone_size: -; d_call: -; j_call: TRBJ1-1; cdr3_aa: CASSKDERGQRSTEAFF; cdr3_nt: TGTGCCAGCAGCAAAGACGAACGGGGACAGCGAAGCACTGAAGCTTTCTTT
cdr3_length: 14; v_call: TRBV28; clone_size: -; d_call: -; j_call: TRBJ1-6; cdr3_aa: CASSYPTVTSPLHF; cdr3_nt: TGTGCCAGCAGTTACCCAACGGTCACCTCACCCCTCCACTTT
cdr3_length: 13; v_call: TRBV24-1; clone_size: -; d_call: -; j_call: TRBJ2-3; cdr3_aa: CATSDPYTDTQYF; cdr3_nt: TGTGCCACCAGTGACCCCTACACAGATACGCAGTATTTT
cdr3_length: 14; v_call: TRBV7-9; clone_size: -; d_call: TRBD2; j_call: TRBJ2-7; cdr3_aa: CASSYSGLPYEQYF; cdr3_nt: TGTGCCAGCAGCTATAGCGGGCTACCCTACGAGCAGTACTTC
cdr3_length: 14; v_call: TRBV28; clone_size: -; d_call: TRBD2; j_call: TRBJ2-1; cdr3_aa: CASRRTSGYNEQFF; cdr3_nt: TGTGCCAGCAGAAGGACTAGCGGATACAATGAGCAGTTCTTC
cdr3_length: 13; v_call: TRBV2; clone_size: -; d_call: -; j_call: TRBJ2-1; cdr3_aa: CASNSVSYNEQFF; cdr3_nt: TGTGCCAGCAATAGTGTCTCCTACAATGAGCAGTTCTTC
cdr3_length: 15; v_call: TRBV7-7; clone_size: -; d_call: -; j_call: TRBJ2-1; cdr3_aa: CASSSGIAAYNEQFF; cdr3_nt: TGTGCTAGCAGCTCCGGAATAGCGGCCTACAATGAGCAGTTCTTC
cdr3_length: 15; v_call: TRBV4-2; clone_size: -; d_call: TRBD1; j_call: TRBJ1-6; cdr3_aa: CASSQDPGTGSPLHF; cdr3_nt: TGTGCCAGCAGCCAAGATCCGGGGACAGGATCACCCCTCCACTTT
cdr3_length: 18; v_call: TRBV7-6; clone_size: -; d_call: TRBD2; j_call: TRBJ2-1; cdr3_aa: CASSSNGLAGRRYNEQFF; cdr3_nt: TGTGCCAGCAGCTCCAACGGACTAGCGGGACGACGGTACAATGAGCAGTTCTTC
cdr3_length: 14; v_call: TRBV6-5; clone_size: -; d_call: -; j_call: TRBJ2-2; cdr3_aa: CASLRGSNTGELFF; cdr3_nt: TGTGCCAGCCTGAGGGGGTCGAACACCGGGGAGCTGTTTTTT
cdr3_length: 14; v_call: TRBV19; clone_size: -; d_call: TRBD1; j_call: TRBJ2-5; cdr3_aa: CASSIQGAHETQYF; cdr3_nt: TGTGCCAGTAGTATCCAGGGGGCGCACGAGACCCAGTACTTC
cdr3_length: 17; v_call: TRBV2; clone_size: -; d_call: -; j_call: TRBJ1-5; cdr3_aa: CASSDPGRPLGNQPQHF; cdr3_nt: TGTGCCAGCAGTGACCCAGGCAGGCCACTGGGCAATCAGCCCCAGCATTTT
cdr3_length: 14; v_call: TRBV5-6; clone_size: -; d_call: -; j_call: TRBJ1-3; cdr3_aa: CASSTTDSGNTIYF; cdr3_nt: TGTGCCAGCAGCACGACAGACTCTGGAAACACCATATATTTT
cdr3_length: 14; v_call: TRBV5-1; clone_size: -; d_call: TRBD1; j_call: TRBJ1-1; cdr3_aa: CASRSGGANTEAFF; cdr3_nt: TGCGCCAGCAGGTCAGGGGGCGCGAACACTGAAGCTTTCTTT
cdr3_length: 15; v_call: TRBV5-6; clone_size: -; d_call: -; j_call: TRBJ1-5; cdr3_aa: CASSFGSRVNQPQHF; cdr3_nt: TGTGCCAGCAGCTTTGGCTCGAGGGTCAATCAGCCCCAGCATTTT
cdr3_length: 15; v_call: TRBV5-8; clone_size: -; d_call: TRBD1; j_call: TRBJ1-1; cdr3_aa: CASSLAGQGGTEAFF; cdr3_nt: TGTGCCAGCAGCTTGGCCGGACAGGGGGGCACTGAAGCTTTCTTT
cdr3_length: 14; v_call: TRBV30; clone_size: -; d_call: -; j_call: TRBJ1-6; cdr3_aa: CATMKSSYNSPLHF; cdr3_nt: TGTGCAACCATGAAGAGCTCCTATAATTCACCCCTCCACTTT
cdr3_length: 14; v_call: TRBV11-2; clone_size: -; d_call: TRBD2; j_call: TRBJ2-1; cdr3_aa: CASSFQRELVEQFF; cdr3_nt: TGTGCCAGCAGCTTCCAGCGGGAATTGGTTGAGCAGTTCTTC
cdr3_length: 13; v_call: TRBV6-1; clone_size: -; d_call: -; j_call: TRBJ1-2; cdr3_aa: CASSDLGGYGYTF; cdr3_nt: TGTGCCAGCAGTGATCTGGGAGGGTATGGCTACACCTTC
cdr3_length: 17; v_call: TRBV7-9; clone_size: -; d_call: TRBD2; j_call: TRBJ2-5; cdr3_aa: CASSFGGLAGGRETQYF; cdr3_nt: TGTGCCAGCAGCTTTGGCGGACTAGCGGGAGGGAGGGAGACCCAGTACTTC
cdr3_length: 12; v_call: TRBV19; clone_size: -; d_call: -; j_call: TRBJ1-2; cdr3_aa: CASSIQRYGYTF; cdr3_nt: TGTGCCAGTAGTATCCAGCGCTATGGCTACACCTTC
cdr3_length: 12; v_call: TRBV28; clone_size: -; d_call: -; j_call: TRBJ2-7; cdr3_aa: CASSYTSLVQYF; cdr3_nt: TGTGCCAGCAGTTACACTAGCTTGGTGCAGTACTTC
cdr3_length: 13; v_call: TRBV7-9; clone_size: -; d_call: -; j_call: TRBJ1-1; cdr3_aa: CASAYGGNTEAFF; cdr3_nt: TGTGCCAGCGCCTATGGTGGGAACACTGAAGCTTTCTTT
cdr3_length: 15; v_call: TRBV6-6; clone_size: -; d_call: -; j_call: TRBJ1-3; cdr3_aa: CASSYSDSTGNTIYF; cdr3_nt: TGTGCCAGCAGTTACTCTGACAGTACTGGAAACACCATATATTTT
cdr3_length: 16; v_call: TRBV5-1; clone_size: -; d_call: TRBD1; j_call: TRBJ2-6; cdr3_aa: CASRTGGSSGANVLTF; cdr3_nt: TGCGCCAGCAGAACAGGGGGATCCTCCGGGGCCAACGTCCTGACTTTC
cdr3_length: 16; v_call: TRBV6-2/TRBV6-3; clone_size: -; d_call: TRBD1; j_call: TRBJ1-5; cdr3_aa: CASSSRGQEGYQPQHF; cdr3_nt: TGTGCCAGCAGTTCAAGGGGACAGGAGGGTTATCAGCCCCAGCATTTT
cdr3_length: 15; v_call: TRBV7-8; clone_size: -; d_call: -; j_call: TRBJ2-1; cdr3_aa: CASSLGAGSYNEQFF; cdr3_nt: TGTGCCAGCAGCTTAGGGGCGGGGTCCTACAATGAGCAGTTCTTC
cdr3_length: 15; v_call: TRBV30; clone_size: -; d_call: TRBD1; j_call: TRBJ2-1; cdr3_aa: CAWSPNRGLPNEQFF; cdr3_nt: TGTGCCTGGAGTCCGAACAGGGGCCTACCTAATGAGCAGTTCTTC
cdr3_length: 15; v_call: TRBV18; clone_size: -; d_call: TRBD1; j_call: TRBJ1-2; cdr3_aa: CASSPRTGDNYGYTF; cdr3_nt: TGTGCCAGCTCACCGCGGACAGGGGATAACTATGGCTACACCTTC
cdr3_length: 15; v_call: TRBV7-3; clone_size: -; d_call: -; j_call: TRBJ2-7; cdr3_aa: CASSPGRGNSYEQYF; cdr3_nt: TGTGCCAGCAGCCCTGGGCGGGGCAACTCCTACGAGCAGTACTTC
cdr3_length: 18; v_call: TRBV27; clone_size: -; d_call: -; j_call: TRBJ1-5; cdr3_aa: CASSLYGGQGMSNQPQHF; cdr3_nt: TGTGCCAGCAGTTTATACGGGGGGCAGGGGATGAGCAATCAGCCCCAGCATTTT
cdr3_length: 13; v_call: TRBV28; clone_size: -; d_call: -; j_call: TRBJ2-3; cdr3_aa: CASSHPSTDTQYF; cdr3_nt: TGTGCCAGCAGTCATCCCAGCACAGATACGCAGTATTTT